The 29 T cell receptor beta chains listed next were all sequenced from one sample in a study of molecular identifiers for immune sequencing clone quantification (dated by TCRdb to 2016 to 2019). The library was obtained by PCR. Data came from an Illumina HiSeq 4000. TCRdb passed the public sequencing reads through fastp at Q25 and MiXCR, retaining productive beta sequences. Each entry merges the rows of one CDR3 protein and shows their most common DNA and genes. This sample is represented by about 640,000 distinct CDR3 sequences; 15% to 20% of them were singletons. The ten largest clones represent roughly 0.9% of the sample. Sequences were obtained from naive CD8+ T cells from blood, with Jurkat cell RNA spiked in. The intended sense of this specimen's cell subset or site label: FACS-sorted CD8+CD4-CCR7+CD45RA+ naive T cells. Receptors were obtained from a human donor in good health. Some libraries in this study had Jurkat cell RNA spiked in.

This clonotype was counted a few times. A much larger clone lies a single base off, so this may be a read error. V usage is TRBV11-2 and J usage is TRBJ2-5; D not resolved. The V and J ends lost 5 bases and 4 bases respectively, with 8 bases between them. Looked up from germline, CDR1 is SGHAT and CDR2 is FQNNGV. The length of the CDR3 is 12 residues. CDR3 sequence (DNA): TGTGCCAGCAGCCACCTAAGAGAGACCCAGTACTTC. This sequence encodes CASSHLRETQYF. The full variable domain, in which reference TRBV11-2 and TRBJ2-5 provide the parts outside the CDR3, is EAGVAQSPRYKIIEKRQSVAFWCNPISGHATLYWYQQILGQGPKLLIQFQNNGVVDDSQLPKDRFSAERLKGVDSTLKIQPAKLEDSAVYLCASSHLRETQYFGPGTRLLVL.

This clonotype was seen many times. The chain couples TRBV4-3 to TRBJ2-1; TRBD1 agrees at 9 bases. The germline V gene has CDR1 LGHNA and CDR2 YSLEER. V shed 1 base and J 6 bases; nucleotides not matched to a gene: 1. There are 14 residues in the CDR3. As DNA, the CDR3 is TGCGCCAGCAGCCAAGGGACAGGGGCCAATGAGCAGTTCTTC. Amino acids: CASSQGTGANEQFF.

In the case of this clonotype: A much larger clonotype is one base distant, so this may be a read error. The V gene is TRBV7-9, the J gene TRBJ2-3; D is possibly TRBD2 (6 bases). CDR3 length: 16 amino acids. Per the germline V gene, CDR1 is SEHNR and CDR2 is FQNEAQ (reference sequence). For the CDR3, the DNA is TGTGCCAGCAGCTTAGGCCCGGGAGAGCACACAGATGCGCAGTATTTT. It encodes CASSLGPGEHTDAQYF.

This clonotype was recorded many times. The rearrangement uses TRBV4-3 and TRBJ2-3, with 12 nucleotides matching TRBD2. Germline V gene lookup returns CDR1 LGHNA and CDR2 YSLEER. With V trimmed by 2 bases and J by 2 bases, 2 bases remained unmatched. CDR3 length: 16 residues. The CDR3 here is CASSQTSGGYTDTQYF. CDR3 in DNA: TGCGCCAGCAGCCAAACTAGCGGGGGGTACACAGATACGCAGTATTTT.

There are a few counts of this clonotype. The chain uses TRBV9 and TRBJ2-7; no definite D call. Germline CDR1 and CDR2: SGDLS and YYNGEE. The CDR3 contains 14 residues. The ends were cut back, 0 bases at V and 4 bases at J, with 11 bases in the middle. The CDR3 sequence: CASSVGDGLYEQYF. CDR3 DNA: TGTGCCAGCAGCGTAGGTGATGGGTTGTACGAGCAGTACTTC.

The rearrangement links TRBV20-1 to TRBJ2-2; TRBD1 matches 11 bases. Germline loops: CDR1 DFQATT, CDR2 SNEGSKA (reference sequence). V lost 5 bases and J lost 5; bases outside the gene matches: 10. The CDR3 is 16 residues long. For the CDR3, the DNA is TGCAGTGCTCCGTCGCGGACAGGGGGCCTGACCGGGGAGCTGTTTTTT. Amino acids: CSAPSRTGGLTGELFF.

This clonotype was found many times. The gene calls are TRBV20-1 and TRBJ1-1, with D uncertain. The CDR3 totals 12 residues. The V end lost 1 base, the J end lost 5 bases, and 8 bases lay between the germline ends. Germline-derived CDR1 and CDR2 are DFQATT and SNEGSKA (reference sequence). Here the CDR3 DNA reads TGCAGTGCTAGAGCGGGATGGACTGAAGCTTTCTTT. It is translated as CSARAGWTEAFF.

The chain is built from TRBV6-6 and TRBJ1-1; D is ambiguous. Germline CDR1 is MNHNY and CDR2 is SVGAGI (reference sequence). This CDR3 has 12 amino acids. V was clipped by 7 bases and J by 4 bases, with 10 bases between them. The CDR3 sequence is CASNPGVTEAFF. CDR3 nucleotides: TGTGCCAGCAACCCGGGTGTCACTGAAGCTTTCTTT.

In its sample, this clonotype was seen many times. This CDR3 reads CASSGVTTDQISNTEAFF. The CDR3 nucleotides are TGTGCCAGCAGCGGTGTTACGACAGACCAGATTTCGAACACTGAAGCTTTCTTT. The rearrangement uses TRBV5-6 and TRBJ1-1; tentative D call: TRBD1 (5 bases). This CDR3 comprises 18 residues. V lost 4 bases and J lost 1, with 23 bases in between. The V gene's germline CDR1 is SGHDT and CDR2 YYEEEE.

The table lists this clonotype with a few counts. The chain couples TRBV19 to TRBJ1-4; a weak D match, TRBD1 (5 bases). V lost 6 bases and J lost 6, with 14 bases in between. The CDR3 sequence is 14 residues long. CDR1 is LNHDA and CDR2 is SQIVND in the germline V gene (reference sequence). CDR3 DNA: TGTGCCAGTAGCCTCGTCCCGGGGGATGAAAAACTGTTTTTT. Amino acids: CASSLVPGDEKLFF.

The chain employs TRBV10-3 and TRBJ2-1; TRBD2 might be the D (5 bases). The germline V gene encodes CDR1 ENHRY and CDR2 SYGVKD. The V gene lost 7 bases and the J gene lost 0 bases, with 13 bases spanning the gap. CDR3 length: 15 amino acids. As DNA, the CDR3 is TGTGCCATCACCAAATCTGGGAGCTCCTACAATGAGCAGTTCTTC. Translated, it gives CAITKSGSSYNEQFF.

V is TRBV14 and J is TRBJ1-1; 8 positions agree with TRBD1. Germline assignment: CDR1 SGHDN and CDR2 FVKESK. CDR3 length: 14 residues. Trimming cost V 4 bases and J 5 bases; bases outside gene matches: 6. CDR3 nucleotide sequence: TGTGCCAGCAGCCCGGGCAGGGGGCTTACTGAAGCTTTCTTT. Translation gives CASSPGRGLTEAFF.

This clonotype was detected only a few times. This clone may be a read error of a much larger clone one base away. The chain couples TRBV10-3 to TRBJ2-5; 9 bases are a match to TRBD2. CDR1 is ENHRY, CDR2 SYGVKD, per germline. The CDR3 covers 14 residues. The CDR3 is CAISEGSGGETHYF. The CDR3 nucleotides are TGTGCCATCAGTGAGGGTAGCGGGGGAGAGACCCACTACTTC.

The table lists this clonotype with many counts. This chain joins TRBV6-5 and TRBJ2-1, with D possibly TRBD2 on 5 matching bases. Germline CDR1 MNHEY, CDR2 SVGAGI. V was cut by 4 bases and J by 10 bases, with 17 bases left in between. The CDR3 consists of 14 residues. The CDR3 bases are TGTGCCAGCAGTTCTCTAGCAGGTCCTATGGAGCAGTTCTTC. It is translated as CASSSLAGPMEQFF.

This clonotype was counted at least ten times. The chain has TRBV20-1 and TRBJ2-3, with no clear D. The germline gives CDR1 DFQATT, CDR2 SNEGSKA (reference sequence). The CDR3 extends over 11 amino acids. V lost 6 bases and J 6 bases, leaving 10 bases between the germline ends. In nucleotides, the CDR3 is TGCAGTGCCCGAAATGGGGATACGCAGTATTTT. Protein product: CSARNGDTQYF.

In this sample, this clonotype turned up a few times. Just one base apart from a much larger clone, this may be a read error. The V gene is TRBV6-1, the J gene TRBJ2-7; no definite D call. V was trimmed by 3 bases and J by 5 bases, leaving 8 bases between them. This CDR3 is 12 amino acids long. Germline CDR1 reads MNHNS; CDR2 reads SASEGT. The CDR3 reads CASSESGNEQYF. CDR3 sequence (DNA): TGTGCCAGCAGTGAGTCTGGGAACGAGCAGTACTTC.

In this sample, this clonotype turned up a few times. This chain joins TRBV12-3 or TRBV12-4 and TRBJ2-7, with TRBD2 matching 11 bases. The CDR3 extends over 18 amino acids. The junction had 13 bases not matched to a gene; V was cut back by 0 bases and J by 6 bases. CDR3 sequence: CASSLAWVVGLAGGEQYF. CDR3 in DNA: TGTGCCAGCAGTTTAGCATGGGTGGTTGGCCTAGCGGGAGGCGAGCAGTACTTC.

This clonotype was picked up many times. In DNA, the CDR3 is TGTGCCAGCAGCCCTCTGCCCGTGGGGGATACGCAGTATTTT. Translated: CASSPLPVGDTQYF. The chain combines TRBV7-6 with TRBJ2-3; no definite D call. The CDR3 extends over 14 amino acids. The germline V gene encodes CDR1 SGHVS and CDR2 FNYEAQ. V was clipped by 5 bases and J by 6 bases, with 15 bases between them.

This sequence joins TRBV4-1 and TRBJ2-5, with D possibly matching TRBD2 (6 bases). V was pared by 1 base and J by 5 bases, with 17 bases between. Germline CDR1 and CDR2: MGHRA and YSYEKL. The CDR3 contains 16 residues. This CDR3 is CASSQVILPLAETQYF. The CDR3 DNA is TGCGCCAGCAGCCAAGTGATCCTTCCCCTAGCGGAGACCCAGTACTTC.

This clonotype was observed many times. V usage is TRBV25-1 and J usage is TRBJ2-6; no definite D call. Germline V CDR1 and CDR2: MGHDK, SYGVNS. CDR3 size: 14 residues. Trimming took off 2 bases at V and 1 base at J, with 3 bases between the two ends. CDR3 sequence (DNA): TGTGCCAGCAGTGAAATTTCTGGGGCCAACGTCCTGACTTTC. Amino acids: CASSEISGANVLTF.

With respect to this clonotype: A much larger clone differs from this one at a single base, so this may be a read error. The chain carries TRBV3-1 and TRBJ2-3; perhaps TRBD1 as D (6 bases). Germline V CDR1 and CDR2: LGHDT, YNNKEL (reference sequence). Trimming removed 6 bases from V and 2 bases from J, with 15 bases in between. The CDR3 contains 15 residues. The DNA for the CDR3 is TGTGCCAGCAGACACCGCCAGGGGTCCACAGATACGCAGTATTTT. Its translation: CASRHRQGSTDTQYF.

This clonotype has ten or more counts. V usage is TRBV29-1 and J usage is TRBJ2-1; weak D call: TRBD1 (6 bases). Trimming removed 3 bases at V and 9 bases at J, with 15 bases between. Germline V CDR1 and CDR2: SQVTM, ANQGSEA. This CDR3 has 13 residues. CDR3 residues: CSVDWTEHGEQFF. The CDR3, as DNA: TGCAGCGTTGACTGGACAGAACATGGTGAGCAGTTCTTC.

This clonotype appeared many times. The CDR3 reads CAWDPYGGRGDTQYF. Written as DNA, the CDR3 is TGTGCCTGGGACCCCTATGGAGGTCGTGGAGATACGCAGTATTTT. The rearrangement links TRBV30 to TRBJ2-3; D might be TRBD2 (5 bases). This CDR3 region has 15 residues. With 5 bases removed from V and 5 bases from J, the gap between germline ends came to 20 bases. The germline gives CDR1 GTSNPN, CDR2 SVGIG (reference sequence).

This chain connects TRBV27 to TRBJ2-7; D may match TRBD1 or TRBD2 (5 bases each). The germline V and J ends were trimmed by 5 bases and 2 bases, with 19 bases remaining between them. CDR1 MNHEY and CDR2 SMNVEV come from the germline V gene (reference sequence). The CDR3 loop spans 16 amino acids. The CDR3 here is CASSTTAPGQTYEQYF. In DNA, the CDR3 is TGTGCCAGCAGTACGACTGCTCCGGGGCAAACCTACGAGCAGTACTTC.

There are many counts of this clonotype. J is TRBJ2-7 and V is TRBV10-3; D possibly corresponds to TRBD2 (6 bases). The V gene lost 3 bases and the J gene lost 7 bases, with 19 bases spanning the gap. The CDR3 contains 15 residues. The V gene's germline CDR1 is ENHRY and CDR2 SYGVKD. CDR3 sequence (DNA): TGTGCCATCAGTGACCCCGGGGGAGACCCCAGGGAGCAGTACTTC. Amino acid sequence: CAISDPGGDPREQYF.

This clonotype occurred a few times. The rearrangement joins TRBV19 to TRBJ2-3; 9 positions agree with TRBD2. The CDR3 is 19 amino acids. Germline V gene lookup returns CDR1 LNHDA and CDR2 SQIVND (reference sequence). The V segment lost 1 base and the J segment 1 base; nucleotides outside the gene matches: 12. This chain's CDR3 is CASSIGPSGISIGTDTQYF. CDR3 nucleotides: TGTGCCAGTAGTATAGGGCCTAGCGGGATTTCGATCGGCACAGATACGCAGTATTTT.

This clonotype appeared many times. The chain couples TRBV14 to TRBJ1-6; no firm D call. The CDR3 has 14 amino acids. V gave up 4 bases and J gave up 5 bases, with 9 bases separating them. Germline V gives CDR1 SGHDN, CDR2 FVKESK. Here the CDR3 DNA reads TGTGCCAGCAGCCGCGGCACAAATAATTCACCCCTCCACTTT. Its protein product is CASSRGTNNSPLHF.

The sample holds a few counts of this clonotype. The rearrangement uses TRBV7-6 and TRBJ2-5, with TRBD1 as a possible D gene (6 bases). This CDR3 is built from 17 residues. Per the germline V gene, CDR1 is SGHVS and CDR2 is FNYEAQ. Trimming shortened V by 1 base and J by 1 base, and 16 bases separated the two germline ends. This chain's CDR3 is CASSLGTVLSAQETQYF. The CDR3 nucleotides are TGTGCCAGCAGCTTAGGGACAGTCCTCAGTGCCCAAGAGACCCAGTACTTC.

This clonotype has a count of ten or more. The chain employs TRBV30 and TRBJ1-1, with 8 bases identical to TRBD1. In germline, CDR1 is GTSNPN, CDR2 SVGIG (reference sequence). This CDR3 comprises 13 residues. V gave up 2 bases and J gave up 7 bases; unmatched junction bases: 6. The chain's CDR3 is CAWSRDRGLEAFF. The CDR3, as DNA: TGTGCCTGGAGTCGAGACAGGGGACTTGAAGCTTTCTTT.